The clone carrying this T cell receptor (beta chain) was recorded only once. The assay was immunoSEQ multiplex PCR, and TCRdb's table has in-frame clones only and misses some. The sample carries 200,000 to 250,000 clones, around nine tenths recorded once. This sample was taken from a study of cytomegalovirus exposure and HLA in healthy donors. Sequencing input: PBMCs. The receptor comes from a woman younger than 35 in good health and CMV-seronegative.

The CDR3 is CASSLFTDTYEQYF. DNA for the CDR3: TGTGCCAGCAGCTTGTTCACAGACACCTACGAGCAGTACTTC. The rearrangement uses TRBV5-6 and TRBJ2-7; no clear D. Germline V gene sequence: CDR1 SGHDT, CDR2 YYEEEE. The germline V and J ends were trimmed by 1 base and 2 bases, with 10 bases remaining between them. This CDR3 has 14 residues.